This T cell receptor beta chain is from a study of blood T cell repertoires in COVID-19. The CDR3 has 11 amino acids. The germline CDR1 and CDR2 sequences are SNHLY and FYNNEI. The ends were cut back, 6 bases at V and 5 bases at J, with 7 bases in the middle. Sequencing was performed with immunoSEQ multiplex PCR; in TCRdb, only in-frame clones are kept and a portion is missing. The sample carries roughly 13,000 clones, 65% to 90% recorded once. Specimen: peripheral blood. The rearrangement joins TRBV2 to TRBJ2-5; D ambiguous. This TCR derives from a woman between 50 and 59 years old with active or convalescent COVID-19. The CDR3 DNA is TGTGCCAGCAGACGGCGGGAGACCCAGTACTTC. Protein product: CASRRRETQYF.